The sequence of this T cell receptor beta chain was determined in a study of shared clonotypes between healthy human individuals. The CDR3 loop spans 15 amino acids. The V gene lost 3 bases and the J gene lost 7 bases, with 18 bases spanning the gap. From germline, CDR1 is MGHDK and CDR2 SYGVNS. Sequencing was performed with immunoSEQ multiplex PCR; in TCRdb, only in-frame clones are kept and a portion is missing. This table holds 2 million to 2.5 million clones, 85% to 95% found once. This TCR came from a man between 18 and 29 years old in good health. Some clones in this sample may be carry-over from other donors' samples. This chain links TRBV25-1 with TRBJ1-2, with D perhaps TRBD1 (6 bases). Sample: naive CD4+ T cells from PBMCs. The subset was: CD45RA+ positively selected. CDR3 sequence: CASSETSGGEGGYTF. The CDR3 DNA reads as TGTGCCAGCAGTGAGACCTCCGGGGGCGAGGGTGGCTACACCTTC.